These 27 T cell receptor beta chains were all obtained from the same sample, sequenced in a study of shared clonotypes between healthy human individuals. The data were produced by immunoSEQ multiplex PCR, yet TCRdb's version contains in-frame clones alone and is incomplete. Of about 1.1 million clones listed, approximately 80% were seen once; the top ten hold under 0.8%. The material sequenced was memory CD4+ T cells from PBMCs. As to subset: CD45RA-negative fraction. These receptors came from a man aged 18 to 30 in good health. Some clones in this sample may be carry-over from other donors' samples.

Note on this clone: Since the CDR3 does not end with the conserved phenylalanine or tryptophan, this likely comes from a read error. The chain links TRBV28 to TRBJ1-5; no clear D gene. Looked up from germline, CDR1 is MDHEN and CDR2 is SYDVKM. The V gene lost 7 bases and the J gene lost 4 bases, with 8 bases spanning the gap. This CDR3 comprises 12 residues. The CDR3 DNA reads TGTGCCAGCAAGCGGGGAAATCAGCCCCAGCATTCT. Residues: CASKRGNQPQHS.

The chain links TRBV6-6 to TRBJ2-7; D is perhaps TRBD2 (5 bases). Between the trimmed V and J ends, which lost 7 bases and 2 bases, there was a span of 12 bases. Germline V gene data show CDR1 as MNHNY and CDR2 as SVGAGI (reference sequence). This CDR3 comprises 13 residues. CDR3 coding DNA: TGTGCCAGCACCCCGGGAAGGGCCTACGAGCAGTACTTC. Protein product: CASTPGRAYEQYF.

Concerning this clone: Other DNA sequences in this specimen translate into the identical CDR3. The chain uses TRBV7-3 and TRBJ2-5; D not certain. CDR1 SGHTA and CDR2 FQGTGA come from the germline V gene. The CDR3 sequence is 12 residues long. Trimming left V 1 base short and J 5 bases short, with 5 bases between. The CDR3: CASSLIGETQYF. For the CDR3, the DNA is TGTGCCAGCAGCTTAATTGGGGAGACCCAGTACTTC.

About this clone itself: Other DNA variants within this sample encode the same CDR3. This chain connects TRBV4-1 to TRBJ1-6; D is unclear. V was clipped by 4 bases and J by 6 bases, with 16 bases between them. Germline V gene sequence: CDR1 MGHRA, CDR2 YSYEKL. CDR3 length: 16 residues. The CDR3 DNA reads TGCGCCAGCAGCCCCCCCGCCCCGAGACTTAATTCACCCCTCCACTTT. Protein product: CASSPPAPRLNSPLHF.

This clone was detected once. This chain joins TRBV9 and TRBJ1-1; TRBD1 aligns across 10 bases. The CDR3 sequence is 15 residues long. Trimming cost V 4 bases and J 1 base; bases outside gene matches: 4. Germline lookup yields CDR1 SGDLS and CDR2 YYNGEE. In nucleotides, the CDR3 is TGTGCCAGCAGCATTGGACAGGGGGGGAACACTGAAGCTTTCTTT. The encoded protein is CASSIGQGGNTEAFF.

The rearrangement links TRBV28 to TRBJ2-5; TRBD1 matches 7 bases. Germline V lookup: CDR1 MDHEN, CDR2 SYDVKM. V lost 6 bases and J lost 4; bases outside the gene matches: 11. The length of the CDR3 is 15 residues. CDR3: CASSPIDRVAETQYF. The CDR3 bases are TGTGCCAGCAGCCCGATTGACAGGGTAGCAGAGACCCAGTACTTC. Combining the CDR3 with reference TRBV28 and TRBJ2-5 gives the whole variable domain DVKVTQSSRYLVKRTGEKVFLECVQDMDHENMFWYRQDPGLGLRLIYFSYDVKMKEKGDIPEGYSVSREKKERFSLILESASTNQTSMYLCASSPIDRVAETQYFGPGTRLLVL.

The chain joins TRBV28 to TRBJ1-4; D not certain. V was clipped by 4 bases and J by 0 bases, with 9 bases between them. Per germline, CDR1 MDHEN and CDR2 SYDVKM. The CDR3 is 15 residues long. CDR3 nucleotide sequence: TGTGCCAGCAGTTCGCGAGGACCAACTAATGAAAAACTGTTTTTT. Translating it yields CASSSRGPTNEKLFF.

There are a few counts of this clone. The chain employs TRBV10-3 and TRBJ2-1; 12 bases agree with TRBD2. The CDR3 has 15 residues. The germline CDR1 and CDR2 sequences are ENHRY and SYGVKD. Trimming at V came to 6 bases and at J to 5 bases, leaving 5 bases not matched to a gene. CDR3 nucleotide sequence: TGTGCCATCAGCCTACTAGCGGGGGGAGACAATGAGCAGTTCTTC. It is translated as CAISLLAGGDNEQFF.

In nucleotides, the CDR3 is TGTGCCAGCAGCCAAGATCGGACATCCCAAGCTTTCTTT. Residues: CASSQDRTSQAFF. This sequence joins TRBV4-2 and TRBJ1-1; the D gene is possibly TRBD1 (5 bases). Germline V CDR1 and CDR2: LGHNA, YNFKEQ. V lost 0 bases and J lost 9, with 11 bases in between. This CDR3 is 13 amino acids long.

The rearrangement joins TRBV5-6 to TRBJ2-7; D may correspond to TRBD1 or TRBD2 (5 bases each). Looked up from germline, CDR1 is SGHDT and CDR2 is YYEEEE. V lost 4 bases to trimming and J lost 2 bases, with 16 bases between them. The CDR3 contains 15 residues. The CDR3 sequence is CASSPSPGRTYEQYF. DNA of the CDR3: TGTGCCAGCAGCCCATCCCCGGGACGAACCTACGAGCAGTACTTC.

The rearrangement uses TRBV18 and TRBJ1-5; D gene ambiguous. V gave up 3 bases and J gave up 1 base, with 7 bases separating them. The CDR3 has 14 amino acids. Germline V lookup: CDR1 KGHSH, CDR2 LQKENI. CDR3 amino acids: CASSPDLSNQPQHF. The CDR3 coding sequence is TGTGCCAGCTCACCGGACCTGAGCAATCAGCCCCAGCATTTT.

The J gene is TRBJ1-2, the V gene TRBV4-3, with a possible D match to TRBD1 (6 bases). Germline lookup yields CDR1 LGHNA and CDR2 YSLEER. The ends were cut back, 1 base at V and 7 bases at J, with 16 bases in the middle. The CDR3 runs to 15 residues. CDR3 sequence: CASSQGTASSGGYTF. CDR3 in DNA: TGCGCCAGCAGCCAAGGGACAGCGAGTTCGGGTGGCTACACCTTC.

V usage is TRBV5-4 and J usage is TRBJ2-2; D call uncertain. Germline CDR1 SGHNT, CDR2 YYREEE (reference sequence). Trimming removed 1 base at V and 1 base at J, with 2 bases between. There are 13 residues in the CDR3. The CDR3 nucleotides are TGTGCCAGCAGCTTGAAGAACACCGGGGAGCTGTTTTTT. Residues: CASSLKNTGELFF.

The J gene is TRBJ2-7, the V gene TRBV5-4; D not certain. The CDR3 covers 13 residues. Germline lookup yields CDR1 SGHNT and CDR2 YYREEE (reference sequence). V lost 2 bases to trimming and J lost 2 bases, with 8 bases between them. CDR3 in amino acids: CASSFSLAYEQYF. The CDR3 DNA is TGTGCCAGCAGCTTTAGCCTAGCCTACGAGCAGTACTTC.

The chain combines TRBV11-1 with TRBJ2-2; the match to TRBD1 covers 10 bases. This CDR3 is built from 15 residues. CDR1 and CDR2 (germline): SGHAT, FQDESV (reference sequence). V dropped 6 bases and J dropped 7; count of bases not matched to a gene: 8. The CDR3 coding sequence is TGTGCCAGCAGATATGGGACAGGGGCTTTCGGGGAGCTGTTTTTT. Its translation: CASRYGTGAFGELFF.

The chain has TRBV6-6 and TRBJ1-4; D not resolved. This CDR3 contains 14 residues. Germline CDR1 is MNHNY and CDR2 is SVGAGI (reference sequence). The V and J ends lost 6 bases and 0 bases respectively, with 8 bases between them. This CDR3 reads CASRRDATNEKLFF. The CDR3 DNA is TGTGCCAGCAGAAGAGATGCAACTAATGAAAAACTGTTTTTT.

This clone was found once. CDR3 residues: CASSLLASSTDTQYF. The CDR3 DNA is TGCGCCAGCAGCTTATTAGCGTCTAGCACAGATACGCAGTATTTT. The chain combines TRBV5-1 with TRBJ2-3; a weak D match, TRBD2 (5 bases). Between the trimmed V and J ends, which lost 2 bases and 0 bases, there was a span of 10 bases. Germline V gene data show CDR1 as SGHRS and CDR2 as YFSETQ. The CDR3 has 15 amino acids.

As for this clone: A read error is the likely source, as a far larger clone sits one nucleotide away. The CDR3 end shows no conserved phenylalanine or tryptophan, and so a read error is likely. V gene TRBV2 combines with J gene TRBJ1-5; 11 nucleotides line up with TRBD1. CDR3 length equals 15 residues. After removal of 5 bases from V and 6 bases from J, the junction contained 6 bases not matched to a gene. Germline lookup yields CDR1 SNHLY and CDR2 FYNNEI. CDR3 bases: TGTGCCAGCAGTTACCGGGACAGGGGGGGTCAGCCCCAGCATCTT. It is translated as CASSYRDRGGQPQHL.

V is TRBV28 and J is TRBJ2-2; 9 bases are a match to TRBD2. The CDR3 contains 15 residues. V lost 6 bases, J lost 4 bases, and 6 bases stayed unmatched. Germline V gene sequence: CDR1 MDHEN, CDR2 SYDVKM. CDR3 sequence reads: CASRLAGAGTGELFF. Written as DNA, the CDR3 is TGTGCCAGCAGGTTAGCGGGAGCGGGCACCGGGGAGCTGTTTTTT.

This sequence joins TRBV25-1 and TRBJ1-2; maybe TRBD1 (5 bases). V shed 5 bases and J shed 0 bases, with 13 bases lying between them. CDR1 is MGHDK and CDR2 is SYGVNS in the germline V gene. The CDR3 has 15 residues. CDR3 in amino acids: CASSPPGRTNYGYTF. The CDR3 DNA follows: TGTGCCAGCAGTCCTCCAGGGCGAACTAACTATGGCTACACCTTC.

The J gene is TRBJ2-3, the V gene TRBV4-2, with D hard to call. The germline CDR1 and CDR2 sequences are LGHNA and YNFKEQ. V was shortened by 2 bases and J by 2 bases, with 8 bases between the two germline ends. CDR3 length: 14 residues. The CDR3 is CASSQTLTTDTQYF. The CDR3 region has the DNA TGTGCCAGCAGCCAAACCCTTACCACAGATACGCAGTATTTT.

The J gene is TRBJ1-3, the V gene TRBV5-1; 8 bases map to TRBD1. The germline V gene encodes CDR1 SGHRS and CDR2 YFSETQ. V lost 4 bases and J lost 0; bases outside the gene matches: 3. This CDR3 is 15 amino acids long. For the CDR3, the DNA is TGCGCCAGCAGCGACAGGGGTGTCTCTGGAAACACCATATATTTT. Translation: CASSDRGVSGNTIYF.

Points on this clone: This sample includes further DNA sequences coding for the same CDR3. The V call is TRBV5-1, the J call TRBJ1-2, with D tentatively TRBD1 (5 bases). Trimming stripped 2 bases from V and 1 base from J, with 6 bases between. The CDR3 is 13 amino acids. Per the germline V gene, CDR1 is SGHRS and CDR2 is YFSETQ. CDR3 residues: CASSFGGNYGYTF. The CDR3 DNA reads TGCGCCAGCAGCTTTGGGGGTAACTATGGCTACACCTTC.

With regard to this clone: The same CDR3 can be traced to other DNA sequences in this sample. This chain links TRBV7-9 with TRBJ1-4; D remains unclear. The CDR3 loop spans 14 amino acids. The germline V and J ends were trimmed by 3 bases and 8 bases, with 13 bases remaining between them. Per germline, CDR1 SEHNR and CDR2 FQNEAQ (reference sequence). This chain's CDR3 is CASSLAGVGEKLFF. CDR3 bases: TGTGCCAGCAGCTTGGCTGGGGTTGGAGAAAAACTGTTTTTT.

The CDR3 spells CASNRFREAFF. In nucleotides, the CDR3 is TGTGCCAGCAACCGGTTCAGGGAAGCTTTCTTT. The chain couples TRBV6-6 to TRBJ1-1; D remains ambiguous. The V gene's germline CDR1 is MNHNY and CDR2 SVGAGI (reference sequence). There are 11 residues in the CDR3. The ends were cut back, 7 bases at V and 8 bases at J, with 11 bases in the middle.

The V call is TRBV5-6, the J call TRBJ2-5, with D tentatively TRBD1 (5 bases). The DNA end is more similar to TRBJ2-7, so the J call may be wrong. Germline-derived CDR1 and CDR2 are SGHDT and YYEEEE. There are 16 residues in the CDR3. The DNA of the CDR3 is TGTGCCAGCAGCTTCGCCCAGGGTCGGAGTACCTACGAGCAGTACTTC. It specifies CASSFAQGRSTYEQYF.

The chain carries TRBV6-5 and TRBJ1-2; maybe TRBD1 (6 bases). The CDR3 totals 13 residues. Germline V gene data show CDR1 as MNHEY and CDR2 as SVGAGI. V was pared by 6 bases and J by 10 bases, with 18 bases between. CDR3 coding DNA: TGTGCCAGCAGCTCCTCCGGGGGGCGGGACTACACCTTC. Translation: CASSSSGGRDYTF.